The 10 T cell receptor beta chains given below trace back to one sample, sequenced in a study of T cells in Graves' hyperthyroidism and ophthalmopathy. The TCR beta CDR3 regions underwent amplification using RNA transcripts as the source. HTBI primers were used for first-round RT-PCR of the TCR CDR3. TCRdb reanalysed the multiplex PCR reads using MiXCR and keeps one entry per CDR3 protein. Among hundreds of thousands of distinct CDR3 sequences, roughly 15% were seen once, and the ten largest hold 3.5% to 4.5%. Material for sequencing was blood. Every receptor here comes from a woman aged 35 to 49 with Graves' ophthalmopathy.

The sample holds many counts of this clonotype. The chain joins TRBV24-1 to TRBJ2-7; D is perhaps TRBD1 (5 bases). The CDR3 consists of 12 residues. The V end was cut by 7 bases, the J end by 0 bases, with 6 bases between. The germline V gene encodes CDR1 KGHDR and CDR2 SFDVKD. The DNA of the CDR3 is TGTGCCACCAGCGACAGCTCCTACGAGCAGTACTTC. As protein: CATSDSSYEQYF.

The gene calls are TRBV7-9 and TRBJ1-1; D ambiguous. The CDR3 is made up of 15 amino acids. CDR1 is SEHNR, CDR2 FQNEAQ, per germline (reference sequence). Trimming took off 4 bases at V and 0 bases at J, with 12 bases between the two ends. The CDR3 spells CASSSQTLVNTEAFF. The CDR3 DNA is TGTGCCAGCAGCTCCCAGACCTTAGTGAACACTGAAGCTTTCTTT.

This clonotype was seen repeatedly, ten times or more. The chain is built from TRBV19 and TRBJ2-5; D possibly corresponds to TRBD1 (6 bases). V lost 3 bases to trimming and J lost 4 bases, with 12 bases between them. The CDR3 length is 14 residues. Germline V gene lookup returns CDR1 LNHDA and CDR2 SQIVND (reference sequence). CDR3 sequence: CASSMDNRVETQYF. The CDR3, as DNA: TGTGCCAGTAGTATGGATAACAGGGTAGAGACCCAGTACTTC. The full variable domain, its missing parts supplied by reference TRBV19 and TRBJ2-5, is DGGITQSPKYLFRKEGQNVTLSCEQNLNHDAMYWYRQDPGQGLRLIYYSQIVNDFQKGDIAEGYSVSREKKESFPLTVTSAQKNPTAFYLCASSMDNRVETQYFGPGTRLLVL.

This clonotype was recorded once. The junction departs from the called germline gene at one end, perhaps through a read error. The V call is TRBV6-1, the J call TRBJ1-2, with a tentative D call TRBD1 (6 bases). Germline CDR1 MNHNS, CDR2 SASEGT. The length of the CDR3 is 15 residues. CDR3 bases: TGTACCAGCAGTCCCACGGGGGCGCAGGACTATGGCTACACCTTC. It translates to CTSSPTGAQDYGYTF.

This clonotype was seen ten or more times. The V and J genes are TRBV28 and TRBJ2-2; D is uncertain. Between the trimmed V and J ends, which lost 1 base and 9 bases, there was a span of 6 bases. The CDR3 sequence is 12 residues long. In germline, CDR1 is MDHEN, CDR2 SYDVKM. The chain's CDR3 is CASSLSQRELFF. The CDR3, as DNA: TGTGCCAGCAGTTTATCGCAGAGGGAGCTGTTTTTT.

This clonotype appeared many times. The CDR3 is CAGGLAGQGETQYF. Here the CDR3 DNA reads TGTGCCGGGGGACTAGCGGGGCAAGGAGAGACCCAGTACTTC. The chain employs TRBV2 and TRBJ2-5, with 13 positions matching TRBD2. This CDR3 is 14 amino acids long. J lost 4 bases, V lost 11 bases, and 7 bases had no gene match. The germline gives CDR1 SNHLY, CDR2 FYNNEI.

This clonotype was counted ten times or more. This sequence joins TRBV28 and TRBJ1-5; D call uncertain. Germline assignment: CDR1 MDHEN and CDR2 SYDVKM. This CDR3 comprises 14 residues. V shed 8 bases and J shed 6 bases, with 17 bases lying between them. Written as DNA, the CDR3 is TGTGCCAGCGCCAAAGGAACAATGAGTCAGCCCCAGCATTTT. The encoded protein is CASAKGTMSQPQHF.

The genes are TRBV11-1 and TRBJ2-7, with D possibly called TRBD1 or TRBD2 (6 bases each). Trimming left V 5 bases short and J 3 bases short, with 23 bases between. Germline CDR1 is SGHAT and CDR2 is FQDESV (reference sequence). The CDR3 extends over 17 amino acids. CDR3 sequence: CASSPMGGRWLIYEQYF. CDR3 bases: TGTGCCAGCAGCCCCATGGGGGGCAGGTGGCTTATCTACGAGCAGTACTTC.

This rearrangement joins TRBV12-3 or TRBV12-4 to TRBJ1-2; D ambiguous. V was cut by 5 bases and J by 4 bases, with 14 bases left in between. This CDR3 has 14 amino acids. The CDR3, as DNA: TGTGCCAGCAGTGCCCACCCAGAGAGCTATGGCTACACCTTC. Protein: CASSAHPESYGYTF.

The CDR3 loop reads CASALGQGDQPQHF. CDR3 DNA: TGTGCTAGTGCCTTGGGACAGGGGGATCAGCCCCAGCATTTT. The chain combines TRBV12-5 with TRBJ1-5; 11 nucleotides agree with TRBD1. The ends lost 7 bases at V and 5 bases at J; junction bases unmatched: 4. The CDR3 is 14 amino acids. CDR1 and CDR2 (germline): LGHNT, FRNRAP.